This entry lists 26 T cell receptor beta chains sequenced from one sample in a study of T cell repertoires in cytomegalovirus infection. TCRdb reprocessed the reads via MiXCR and lists one record per CDR3 protein. The data contain some 300,000 distinct CDR3 sequences, around 10% of them seen just once; the ten biggest clones take up around 2.5%. Sequenced: PBMCs. These TCRs come from a human donor in good health (CMV status not recorded). Some clones in this sample may be carry-over from other donors' samples.

This clonotype was counted many times. The rearrangement links TRBV6-7 to TRBJ2-7; D is undetermined. TRBV6-7 is recorded as an ORF, its role being uncertain. Trimming pared 6 bases from V and 0 bases from J, leaving 12 bases between. The CDR3 is 14 amino acids. DNA for the CDR3: TGTGCCAGCAGCCTCCGGATTAGCTCCTACGAGCAGTACTTC. It translates to CASSLRISSYEQYF.

This clonotype occurred many times. The chain joins TRBV11-2 to TRBJ2-1, with D possibly matching TRBD1 (5 bases). CDR3 length: 14 residues. Per the germline V gene, CDR1 is SGHAT and CDR2 is FQNNGV. Trimming left V 2 bases short and J 4 bases short, with 9 bases between. This CDR3 reads CASSLWGSYNEQFF. The CDR3 region has the DNA TGTGCCAGCAGCTTATGGGGCAGTTACAATGAGCAGTTCTTC.

Only a few counts were recorded for this clonotype. The chain employs TRBV5-1 and TRBJ2-2; TRBD1 is a possible D gene (6 bases). CDR3 size: 12 residues. In germline, CDR1 is SGHRS, CDR2 YFSETQ. V was shortened by 6 bases and J by 8 bases, with 11 bases between the two germline ends. The DNA for the CDR3 is TGCGCCAGCACCAACAGGGCAGGGGAGCTGTTTTTT. This encodes CASTNRAGELFF.

Concerning this clonotype itself: A read error is possible here, since a much larger clone lies one base away. This rearrangement joins TRBV5-1 to TRBJ2-1; 7 nucleotides line up with TRBD2. Germline-derived CDR1 and CDR2 are SGHRS and YFSETQ. CDR3 length: 15 residues. Trimming at V came to 2 bases and at J to 7 bases, leaving 9 bases not matched to a gene. CDR3 nucleotides: TGCGCCAGCAGCTTTGACGGGGGGACCGGAAATGAGCAGTTCTTC. Translated, it gives CASSFDGGTGNEQFF. Full variable domain (outside the CDR3, taken from reference TRBV5-1 and TRBJ2-1): KAGVTQTPRYLIKTRGQQVTLSCSPISGHRSVSWYQQTPGQGLQFLFEYFSETQRNKGNFPGRFSGRQFSNSRSEMNVSTLELGDSALYLCASSFDGGTGNEQFFGPGTRLTVL.

This clonotype was detected many times. J is TRBJ1-5 and V is TRBV27; D is perhaps TRBD1 (6 bases). This CDR3 contains 14 residues. Germline V gives CDR1 MNHEY, CDR2 SMNVEV (reference sequence). Trimming took 6 bases from V and 6 from J, leaving 15 bases between them. In DNA, the CDR3 is TGTGCCAGCAGCGGTGGGGGGCTCGGTCAGCCCCAGCATTTT. Translated, it gives CASSGGGLGQPQHF.

This clonotype appeared many times. The chain employs TRBV12-3 or TRBV12-4 and TRBJ2-1; TRBD1 might be the D (6 bases). V lost 6 bases and J 1 base, leaving 10 bases between the germline ends. This CDR3 spans 14 amino acids. The DNA of the CDR3 is TGTGCCAGCAGACCACAGGGTTCCTACAATGAGCAGTTCTTC. Amino acids: CASRPQGSYNEQFF.

This clonotype has at least ten counts. The V gene is TRBV7-9, the J gene TRBJ2-5, with D unresolved. Trimming cost V 3 bases and J 2 bases, with 10 bases left between them. Germline lookup yields CDR1 SEHNR and CDR2 FQNEAQ (reference sequence). The CDR3 length is 14 residues. The CDR3: CASSLLGRQETQYF. The DNA for the CDR3 is TGTGCCAGCAGCTTGCTGGGTCGGCAAGAGACCCAGTACTTC. The variable domain in full, with the rest retrieved from reference TRBV7-9 and TRBJ2-5, is DTGVSQNPRHKITKRGQNVTFRCDPISEHNRLYWYRQTLGQGPEFLTYFQNEAQLEKSRLLSDRFSAERPKGSFSTLEIQRTEQGDSAMYLCASSLLGRQETQYFGPGTRLLVL.

Ten or more counts support this clonotype. The chain joins TRBV7-2 to TRBJ2-7; D is ambiguous. Germline CDR1 is SGHTA and CDR2 is FQGNSA. The CDR3 runs to 12 residues. The germline V and J ends were trimmed by 2 bases and 4 bases, with 6 bases remaining between them. The CDR3 here is CASSLLGYEQYV. The CDR3 DNA follows: TGTGCCAGCAGCTTACTGGGGTACGAGCAGTACGTC.

This clonotype was counted ten times or more. V is TRBV6-5 and J is TRBJ1-2, with 8 bases identical to TRBD1. Germline V gene sequence: CDR1 MNHEY, CDR2 SVGAGI. The CDR3 runs 15 residues. Trimming cost V 8 bases and J 5 bases; bases outside gene matches: 13. In nucleotides, the CDR3 is TGTGCCAGCCTTAAAGGCGGACAGGGAGATTATGGCTACACCTTC. Protein sequence: CASLKGGQGDYGYTF.

This clonotype was counted many times. The chain carries TRBV2 and TRBJ1-1, with D tentatively TRBD1 (5 bases). The V and J ends lost 3 bases and 1 base respectively, with 12 bases between them. CDR1 and CDR2 from the germline V gene are SNHLY and FYNNEI. This CDR3 has 15 amino acids. In DNA form, the CDR3 reads TGTGCCAGCAGTGACCCTGGGGGTCCGAACACTGAAGCTTTCTTT. Its translation: CASSDPGGPNTEAFF. The full variable domain, its missing parts supplied by reference TRBV2 and TRBJ1-1, is EPEVTQTPSHQVTQMGQEVILRCVPISNHLYFYWYRQILGQKVEFLVSFYNNEISEKSEIFDDQFSVERPDGSNFTLKIRSTKLEDSAMYFCASSDPGGPNTEAFFGQGTRLTVV.

Many counts were recorded for this clonotype. V and J are TRBV5-1 and TRBJ2-1, with a tentative D call TRBD1 (5 bases). CDR1 is SGHRS, CDR2 YFSETQ, per germline. This CDR3 contains 13 residues. V was shortened by 0 bases and J by 9 bases, with 10 bases between the two germline ends. The CDR3 nucleotides read TGCGCCAGCAGCTTGGCACAGGCGCCTGAGCAGTTCTTC. Protein: CASSLAQAPEQFF. The full variable domain, rest sourced from reference TRBV5-1 and TRBJ2-1, is KAGVTQTPRYLIKTRGQQVTLSCSPISGHRSVSWYQQTPGQGLQFLFEYFSETQRNKGNFPGRFSGRQFSNSRSEMNVSTLELGDSALYLCASSLAQAPEQFFGPGTRLTVL.

This clonotype was seen repeatedly, ten times or more. V usage is TRBV7-8 and J usage is TRBJ1-1, with unresolved D. The V end was cut by 5 bases, the J end by 8 bases, with 12 bases between. The CDR3 spans 12 residues. Per the germline V gene, CDR1 is SGHVS and CDR2 is FQNEAQ. The CDR3 sequence: CASSLPVGEAFF. CDR3 DNA: TGTGCCAGCAGCCTCCCGGTGGGGGAAGCTTTCTTT.

In its sample, this clonotype was seen many times. The chain uses TRBV7-2 and TRBJ1-3; TRBD1 agrees at 9 bases. This CDR3 contains 16 residues. J gave up 1 base and V 0 bases, and 1 base lay outside the gene matches. The germline CDR1 and CDR2 sequences are SGHTA and FQGNSA. CDR3 bases: TGTGCCAGCAGCTTAGCAGGGACAGGGTCTGGAAACACCATATATTTT. Protein product: CASSLAGTGSGNTIYF.

This clonotype came up many times. The CDR3 DNA sequence: TGTGCCAGCAGCTTAGCGGGCGGCTATGAAAAACTGTTTTTT. Translation gives CASSLAGGYEKLFF. The chain has TRBV7-2 and TRBJ1-4; no clear D gene. The CDR3 contains 14 residues. The V end lost 0 bases, the J end lost 6 bases, and 8 bases lay between the germline ends. Germline V gene data show CDR1 as SGHTA and CDR2 as FQGNSA.

This clonotype was seen repeatedly, ten times or more. A junction end diverges from the germline sequence, so it may reflect a read error. The genes are TRBV20-1 and TRBJ1-2; the D gene is possibly TRBD1 (5 bases). Germline CDR1 DFQATT, CDR2 SNEGSKA (reference sequence). The CDR3 has 15 residues. CDR3 residues: CSAGEVVTVPYGYTF. The CDR3, as DNA: TGCAGTGCTGGAGAAGTGGTGACAGTCCCCTATGGCTACACCTTC.

This clonotype has more than one count but fewer than ten. CDR3 DNA sequence: TGCAGTGCCGACCCGGGAGCTAGCGGGGGCACAGATACGCAGTATTTT. Translating it yields CSADPGASGGTDTQYF. The chain uses TRBV20-1 and TRBJ2-3, with 9 bases that match TRBD2. The length of the CDR3 is 16 residues. After removal of 6 bases from V and 1 base from J, the junction contained 11 bases not matched to a gene. Germline lookup yields CDR1 DFQATT and CDR2 SNEGSKA (reference sequence).

This clonotype was detected a few times. The V and J genes are TRBV4-2 and TRBJ1-4; perhaps TRBD1 as D (5 bases). Germline-derived CDR1 and CDR2 are LGHNA and YNFKEQ. This CDR3 comprises 14 residues. V lost 0 bases to trimming and J lost 12 bases, with 14 bases between them. Written as DNA, the CDR3 is TGTGCCAGCAGCCAAGATAGGGGAAGACCGGAACTGTTTTTT. Its translation: CASSQDRGRPELFF.

The chain has TRBV20-1 and TRBJ2-1; maybe TRBD1 (6 bases). Germline V gene lookup returns CDR1 DFQATT and CDR2 SNEGSKA (reference sequence). The CDR3 has 14 residues. Trimming left V 1 base short and J 2 bases short, with 9 bases between. As DNA, the CDR3 is TGCAGTGCTAGAGTCAGGGGACCCTACAATGAGCAGTTCTTC. This encodes CSARVRGPYNEQFF.

This clonotype was counted many times. This chain links TRBV25-1 with TRBJ2-1, with D possibly TRBD1 on 6 matching bases. Deletions cut 6 bases from V and 4 bases from J, with 10 bases between. There are 13 residues in the CDR3. Germline V CDR1 and CDR2: MGHDK, SYGVNS. CDR3 loop: CASRGARYNEQFF. CDR3 sequence (DNA): TGTGCCAGCAGGGGGGCCAGATACAATGAGCAGTTCTTC.

This clonotype showed up many times. The V call is TRBV12-3 or TRBV12-4, the J call TRBJ2-7; D is uncertain. The CDR3 contains 13 residues. V was pared by 3 bases and J by 4 bases, with 10 bases between. CDR3 nucleotides: TGTGCCAGCAGTTTTGGGGAATGGTACGAGCAGTACTTC. Translating it yields CASSFGEWYEQYF.

This clonotype appeared many times. The chain couples TRBV28 to TRBJ2-7; D may match TRBD1 or TRBD2 (5 bases each). The CDR3 extends over 12 amino acids. CDR1 MDHEN and CDR2 SYDVKM come from the germline V gene. V was clipped by 2 bases and J by 12 bases, with 14 bases between them. Here the CDR3 DNA reads TGTGCCAGCAGTTTAGACCTTCGAGGGGTGTACGTC. Residues: CASSLDLRGVYV.

The sample holds a few counts of this clonotype. V usage is TRBV7-9 and J usage is TRBJ1-2; a possible D gene is TRBD1 (5 bases). The length of the CDR3 is 15 residues. The V gene's germline CDR1 is SEHNR and CDR2 FQNEAQ (reference sequence). With 0 bases removed from V and 4 bases from J, the gap between germline ends came to 12 bases. The CDR3 DNA reads TGTGCCAGCAGCTTAGCCCCAACAGGTGCCTATGGCTACACCTTC. It translates to CASSLAPTGAYGYTF.

This clonotype was counted many times. This CDR3 is CASSSFTNTEAFF. The DNA of the CDR3 is TGCGCCAGCAGCTCCTTCACGAACACTGAAGCTTTCTTT. The chain has TRBV5-1 and TRBJ1-1, with D unclear. The CDR3 is 13 residues long. Trimming pared 3 bases from V and 1 base from J, leaving 7 bases between. Germline loops: CDR1 SGHRS, CDR2 YFSETQ.

The genes are TRBV5-6 and TRBJ1-2; 10 nucleotides match TRBD1. V shed 2 bases, J shed 4 bases, and the junction held 5 bases outside the gene matches. CDR1 is SGHDT and CDR2 is YYEEEE in the germline V gene. There are 15 residues in the CDR3. The CDR3 region is CASSFKDRGIYGYTF. The CDR3 nucleotides read TGTGCCAGCAGCTTCAAGGACAGGGGGATCTATGGCTACACCTTC.

The V gene is TRBV3-1, the J gene TRBJ2-2; 9 bases align to TRBD1. Germline V gene data show CDR1 as LGHDT and CDR2 as YNNKEL (reference sequence). The CDR3 length is 15 residues. The V gene end was trimmed by 5 bases and the J gene end by 6 bases; junction bases not matched to a gene: 7. The CDR3 region is CASSERDRESGELFF. DNA for the CDR3: TGTGCCAGCAGCGAACGGGACAGGGAGTCCGGGGAGCTGTTTTTT.

The chain uses TRBV29-1 and TRBJ2-5, with 10 bases identical to TRBD1. V lost 5 bases to trimming and J lost 13 bases; unmatched junction nucleotides: 16. Germline CDR1 SQVTM, CDR2 ANQGSEA. This CDR3 spans 14 amino acids. Written as DNA, the CDR3 is TGCAGCGTTAGGGGACAGGGGAGTCAATTTTCCCGGTACTTC. Translating gives CSVRGQGSQFSRYF.